The 8 T cell receptor beta chains below were found in one sample sequenced in a study of T cell changes during pregnancy in multiple sclerosis. Generated by immunoSEQ multiplex PCR, the TCRdb table keeps only in-frame clones and is missing some. The table lists some 22,000 clones, roughly 87% of them singletons. The sample in question was CD8+ T cells from peripheral blood mononuclear cells, obtained after pregnancy. The origin of the receptors is a female donor with multiple sclerosis, enrolled in a pregnancy study.

V and J are TRBV6-6 and TRBJ2-5; D not certain. The CDR3 totals 14 residues. V was cut by 6 bases and J by 1 base, with 12 bases left in between. Germline CDR1 MNHNY, CDR2 SVGAGI (reference sequence). CDR3 loop: CASRDFGSQETQYF. The CDR3 DNA is TGTGCCAGCAGGGATTTCGGGTCCCAAGAGACCCAGTACTTC.

The V call is TRBV7-9, the J call TRBJ2-7; 10 bases are shared with TRBD2. Trimming at V came to 5 bases and at J to 6 bases, leaving 10 bases not matched to a gene. The CDR3 spans 15 residues. Per germline, CDR1 SEHNR and CDR2 FQNEAQ (reference sequence). CDR3 nucleotide sequence: TGTGCCAGCAGCCCGGGACTAGCGAGGGTCTTCGAGCAGTACTTC. Amino acids: CASSPGLARVFEQYF.

This chain connects TRBV9 to TRBJ2-7; 9 bases line up with TRBD2. There are 14 residues in the CDR3. V lost 0 bases to trimming and J lost 2 bases; unmatched junction nucleotides: 0. Per the germline V gene, CDR1 is SGDLS and CDR2 is YYNGEE. In nucleotides, the CDR3 is TGTGCCAGCAGCGTAGGCGGGAGGGCCTACGAGCAGTACTTC. This encodes CASSVGGRAYEQYF. Full variable domain (outside the CDR3, taken from reference TRBV9 and TRBJ2-7): DSGVTQTPKHLITATGQRVTLRCSPRSGDLSVYWYQQSLDQGLQFLIQYYNGEERAKGNILERFSAQQFPDLHSELNLSSLELGDSALYFCASSVGGRAYEQYFGPGTRLTVT.

J is TRBJ2-1 and V is TRBV5-6, with 10 bases fitting TRBD2. Trimming cost V 0 bases and J 3 bases; bases outside gene matches: 9. The CDR3 sequence is 18 residues long. Per germline, CDR1 SGHDT and CDR2 YYEEEE. As DNA, the CDR3 is TGTGCCAGCAGCTTGGTGCTAGCGGGAGCTTTCAACTACAATGAGCAGTTCTTC. It is translated as CASSLVLAGAFNYNEQFF.

V usage is TRBV4-1 and J usage is TRBJ2-7; 11 bases are a match to TRBD2. Germline V CDR1 and CDR2: MGHRA, YSYEKL. Germline trimming cut 2 bases from V and 4 bases from J; bases unmatched to any gene: 1. The CDR3 has 14 amino acids. The CDR3 reads CASSQSSGRYEQYF. As DNA, the CDR3 is TGCGCCAGCAGCCAATCTAGCGGGAGGTACGAGCAGTACTTC.

The gene calls are TRBV2 and TRBJ1-5, with D maybe TRBD1 (5 bases). V was cut by 2 bases and J by 6 bases, with 11 bases left in between. Germline assignment: CDR1 SNHLY and CDR2 FYNNEI. The CDR3 loop spans 14 amino acids. CDR3 sequence (DNA): TGTGCCAGCAGTGAAACCATGGGGGGTCAGCCCCAGCATTTT. Translated, it gives CASSETMGGQPQHF.

Regarding this clone: This CDR3 is missing its conserved last phenylalanine or tryptophan, likely due to a read error. The chain has TRBV28 and TRBJ1-2, with D hard to call. The V and J ends lost 0 bases and 0 bases respectively, with 11 bases between them. This CDR3 has 16 amino acids. The germline V gene has CDR1 MDHEN and CDR2 SYDVKM. The CDR3 is CASSLWSKGANYGYTL. In DNA form, the CDR3 reads TGTGCCAGCAGTTTATGGTCCAAGGGAGCTAACTATGGCTACACCCTC.

This chain's CDR3 is CASKPLELSSTDTQYF. CDR3 coding DNA: TGTGCCAGCAAGCCCCTGGAGCTCTCGAGCACAGATACGCAGTATTTT. The genes are TRBV2 and TRBJ2-3; D unclear. CDR1 and CDR2 from the germline V gene are SNHLY and FYNNEI. Trimming removed 7 bases at V and 0 bases at J, with 17 bases between. The CDR3 extends over 16 amino acids.